The 13 T cell receptor beta chains reported below all come from one sample, sequenced in a study of OX40 agonist ivuxolimab in advanced cancers. Receptor amplification or capture employed the immunoSEQ multiplex PCR assay. TCRdb limited this immuneACCESS table to in-frame rearrangements with V and J called. A share of clones is missing; checked studies link under half to unresolved V genes, and the rest is unexplained. This sample gives approximately 100,000 clones in total; roughly nine tenths of them show up just once. Roughly 0.5% of the sample lies in the top ten. The sample consisted of CD4+ or CD8+ T cells sorted from blood, taken in a trial of the OX40 agonist ivuxolimab. All receptors come from an adult with an advanced solid tumor such as melanoma, head and neck, liver or kidney cancer.

V usage is TRBV5-1 and J usage is TRBJ2-7, with TRBD2 matching over 8 bases. After removal of 3 bases from V and 3 bases from J, the junction contained 5 bases not matched to a gene. The CDR3 has 14 residues. CDR1 and CDR2 (germline): SGHRS, YFSETQ. CDR3 nucleotide sequence: TGCGCCAGCAGCTCGCCCGGGGGGGGCTACGAGCAGTACTTC. Its protein product is CASSSPGGGYEQYF.

This rearrangement joins TRBV18 to TRBJ2-3; 8 bases line up with TRBD2. Trimming took 6 bases from V and 4 from J; bases not matched to a gene: 12. The CDR3 extends over 16 amino acids. CDR1 and CDR2 from the germline V gene are KGHSH and LQKENI. CDR3 loop: CASSRVGGASADTQYF. CDR3 DNA sequence: TGTGCCAGCTCCCGGGTCGGGGGGGCCTCTGCAGATACGCAGTATTTT.

V and J are TRBV21-1 and TRBJ2-5; the table names TRBD1, a call not compared with the DNA. TRBV21-1 is reported as a pseudogene. The CDR3 spans 16 residues. The CDR3 sequence: CASSKSHRVNQETQYF. For the CDR3, the DNA is TGTGCCAGCAGCAAATCTCACAGGGTTAATCAAGAGACCCAGTACTTC.

This clone was seen once. The chain is built from TRBV2 and TRBJ1-3, with TRBD1 matching 11 bases. The CDR3 runs 15 residues. The germline CDR1 and CDR2 sequences are SNHLY and FYNNEI. The V segment lost 6 bases and the J segment 2 bases; nucleotides outside the gene matches: 3. CDR3 coding DNA: TGTGCCAGCAGGCCGGGACAGGGGGCTGGAAACACCATATATTTT. The encoded protein is CASRPGQGAGNTIYF.

The V and J genes are TRBV7-6 and TRBJ2-3; D gene unclear. The germline V gene encodes CDR1 SGHVS and CDR2 FNYEAQ. This CDR3 is 12 amino acids long. The germline V and J ends were trimmed by 1 base and 5 bases, with 4 bases remaining between them. The CDR3 DNA sequence: TGTGCCAGCAGCTTAGTCCAAGATACGCAGTATTTT. Protein product: CASSLVQDTQYF.

The rearrangement joins TRBV12-2 to TRBJ1-2; the table's TRBD1 call for D was not verified on the DNA. TRBV12-2 is marked as a pseudogene. The CDR3 covers 15 residues. The CDR3 nucleotides read TGTGCAAGTCGCCGCAGGGGGCGCGTCAACTATGGCTACACCTTC. Protein product: CASRRRGRVNYGYTF.

The chain carries TRBV6-5 and TRBJ2-5; D call uncertain. V was pared by 5 bases and J by 2 bases, with 3 bases between. The CDR3 contains 11 residues. Germline CDR1 reads MNHEY; CDR2 reads SVGAGI. CDR3 sequence reads: CASSEQETQYF. In DNA form, the CDR3 reads TGTGCCAGCAGTGAACAAGAGACCCAGTACTTC.

The chain carries TRBV6-1 and TRBJ2-4, with unresolved D. The CDR3 totals 11 residues. V was clipped by 4 bases and J by 6 bases, with 4 bases between them. From germline, CDR1 is MNHNS and CDR2 SASEGT. This CDR3 reads CASSGLNIQYF. CDR3 in DNA: TGTGCCAGCAGTGGGTTAAACATTCAGTACTTC.

This chain connects TRBV30 to TRBJ2-7; TRBD2 matches at 7 bases. The trim removed 5 bases at V and 2 bases at J, leaving 6 bases unmatched. Germline V gene lookup returns CDR1 GTSNPN and CDR2 SVGIG (reference sequence). The CDR3 extends over 13 amino acids. CDR3 bases: TGTGCCTGGGCCGGGACTACTCCCTACGAGCAGTACTTC. It translates to CAWAGTTPYEQYF. Looking up the rest from reference TRBV30 and TRBJ2-7 gives the full variable domain: SQTIHQWPATLVQPVGSPLSLECTVEGTSNPNLYWYRQAAGRGLQLLFYSVGIGQISSEVPQNLSASRPQDRQFILSSKKLLLSDSGFYLCAWAGTTPYEQYFGPGTRLTVT.

The J gene is TRBJ2-7, the V gene TRBV2, with 7 bases lining up with TRBD1. The J segment lost 0 bases and the V segment lost 6 bases, leaving 5 bases of the junction unmatched. The V gene's germline CDR1 is SNHLY and CDR2 FYNNEI. The CDR3 runs 14 residues. CDR3 protein: CASRGQSSSYEQYF. The CDR3 DNA follows: TGTGCCAGCAGGGGACAGTCCAGCTCCTACGAGCAGTACTTC.

The chain uses TRBV7-9 and TRBJ2-5, with D possibly matching TRBD2 (5 bases). CDR3 length equals 16 residues. CDR1 SEHNR and CDR2 FQNEAQ come from the germline V gene (reference sequence). V shed 8 bases and J shed 1 base, with 20 bases lying between them. Here the CDR3 reads CASRGRGSGIQETQYF. Written as DNA, the CDR3 is TGTGCCAGCCGCGGAAGAGGATCCGGGATCCAAGAGACCCAGTACTTC.

The chain is built from TRBV28 and TRBJ2-1; 8 bases fit TRBD2. The junction had 9 bases not matched to a gene; V was cut back by 2 bases and J by 6 bases. This CDR3 region has 16 residues. From germline, CDR1 is MDHEN and CDR2 SYDVKM. CDR3 region: CASSLISGGGFNEQFF. The CDR3 DNA follows: TGTGCCAGCAGTTTAATCTCGGGGGGGGGCTTCAATGAGCAGTTCTTC.

V and J are TRBV6-5 and TRBJ2-7; D perhaps matches TRBD2 (6 bases). CDR3 length: 12 residues. Germline assignment: CDR1 MNHEY and CDR2 SVGAGI. V was trimmed by 1 base and J by 5 bases, leaving 6 bases between them. This chain's CDR3 is CASSYWGDEQYF. In DNA, the CDR3 is TGTGCCAGCAGTTACTGGGGGGACGAGCAGTACTTC.